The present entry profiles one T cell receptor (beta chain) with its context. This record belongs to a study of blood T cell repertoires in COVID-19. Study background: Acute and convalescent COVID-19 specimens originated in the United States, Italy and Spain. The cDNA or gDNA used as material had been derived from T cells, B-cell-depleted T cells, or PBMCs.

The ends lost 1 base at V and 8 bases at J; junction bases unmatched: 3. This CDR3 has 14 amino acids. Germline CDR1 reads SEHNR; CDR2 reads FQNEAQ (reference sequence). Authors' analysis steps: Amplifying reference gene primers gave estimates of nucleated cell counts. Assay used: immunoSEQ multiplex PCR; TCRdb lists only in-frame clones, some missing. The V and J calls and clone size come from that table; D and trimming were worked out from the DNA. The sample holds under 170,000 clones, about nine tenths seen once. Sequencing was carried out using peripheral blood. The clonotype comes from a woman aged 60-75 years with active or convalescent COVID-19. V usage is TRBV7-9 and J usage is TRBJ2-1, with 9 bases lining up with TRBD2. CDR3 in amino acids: CASSLGGGAYEQFF. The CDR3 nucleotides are TGTGCCAGCAGCTTAGGCGGGGGGGCCTATGAGCAGTTCTTC.